The 12 T cell receptor beta chains reported below all come from one sample, sequenced in a study of a mutant IDH1 vaccine in newly diagnosed glioma. Their target antigens are unknown. Noted time point: week 35, safety follow-up. Every single dose of the vaccine, 300 ug of mutant IDH1 20-mer peptide, came with topical imiquimod. Here immunoSEQ multiplex PCR was the method, and the copy in TCRdb shows in-frame clones only, minus some. In the table there are about 69,000 clones, approximately 86% of which are singletons. Material: PBMCs, obtained from a glioma patient whose treatment included an IDH1 peptide vaccine. The origin of the receptors is a man aged 25-45 years with glioma.

This sequence joins TRBV30 and TRBJ1-1, with unresolved D. V shed 0 bases and J shed 3 bases, with 11 bases lying between them. This CDR3 contains 14 residues. CDR1 is GTSNPN, CDR2 SVGIG, per germline (reference sequence). This chain's CDR3 is CAWSVIGRDTEAFF. DNA for the CDR3: TGTGCCTGGAGTGTAATTGGTAGAGACACTGAAGCTTTCTTT. Looking up the rest from reference TRBV30 and TRBJ1-1 gives the full variable domain: SQTIHQWPATLVQPVGSPLSLECTVEGTSNPNLYWYRQAAGRGLQLLFYSVGIGQISSEVPQNLSASRPQDRQFILSSKKLLLSDSGFYLCAWSVIGRDTEAFFGQGTRLTVV.

CDR3 nucleotide sequence: TGTGCCAGCAGTTTATCTTTGGAAGGGGCCTACAATGAGCAGTTCTTC. Translating gives CASSLSLEGAYNEQFF. The chain is built from TRBV28 and TRBJ2-1; tentatively, D is TRBD1 (5 bases). The CDR3 spans 16 residues. Trimming removed 1 base from V and 2 bases from J, with 12 bases in between. CDR1 and CDR2 from the germline V gene are MDHEN and SYDVKM.

This clone occurred once. V usage is TRBV19 and J usage is TRBJ1-2; 8 bases are a match to TRBD1. The CDR3 is 12 residues long. Per germline, CDR1 LNHDA and CDR2 SQIVND (reference sequence). Trimming at V came to 8 bases and at J to 3 bases, leaving 2 bases not matched to a gene. The CDR3 coding sequence is TGTGCCAGTTCAGGGGGCGACTATGGCTACACCTTC. As protein: CASSGGDYGYTF.

CDR3 residues: CSATFGETQYF. The CDR3 DNA follows: TGCAGTGCTACCTTCGGGGAGACCCAGTACTTC. V and J are TRBV20-1 and TRBJ2-5; D not certain. The CDR3 runs to 11 residues. Trimming cost V 4 bases and J 5 bases, with 8 bases left between them. Germline V gene data show CDR1 as DFQATT and CDR2 as SNEGSKA (reference sequence).

The V call is TRBV5-5, the J call TRBJ1-2; 9 positions agree with TRBD1. This CDR3 is 15 amino acids long. Germline-derived CDR1 and CDR2 are SGHKS and YYEKEE (reference sequence). V lost 1 base, J lost 5 bases, and 6 bases stayed unmatched. This chain's CDR3 is CASSLLQGAGYGYTF. The CDR3 region has the DNA TGTGCCAGCAGCTTGCTACAGGGGGCGGGGTATGGCTACACCTTC.

The chain carries TRBV9 and TRBJ2-1; D is uncertain. The CDR3 spans 15 residues. Trimming shortened V by 2 bases and J by 10 bases, and 19 bases separated the two germline ends. Germline values: CDR1 SGDLS, CDR2 YYNGEE. CDR3 protein: CASSVEPSTTKEQFF. CDR3 bases: TGTGCCAGCAGCGTTGAGCCCTCGACAACCAAGGAGCAGTTCTTC.

The chain couples TRBV4-2 to TRBJ2-7, with 12 bases aligning to TRBD2. Trimming took 2 bases from V and 4 from J; bases not matched to a gene: 6. The germline gives CDR1 LGHNA, CDR2 YNFKEQ. This CDR3 has 16 amino acids. The CDR3 DNA reads as TGTGCCAGCAGCCAACTTACCGGGACTAGCGGGTACGAGCAGTACTTC. This gives the protein CASSQLTGTSGYEQYF.

The table lists this clone with a count of one. The chain links TRBV7-9 to TRBJ2-3; TRBD1 matches 7 bases. CDR1 and CDR2 from the germline V gene are SEHNR and FQNEAQ (reference sequence). This CDR3 comprises 14 residues. Unmatched junction bases numbered 7, after V lost 5 bases and J lost 5 bases. Written as DNA, the CDR3 is TGTGCCAGCAGCCAAGGGACAGTTGAAGATACGCAGTATTTT. Its translation is CASSQGTVEDTQYF.

This chain connects TRBV4-1 to TRBJ1-6; D is possibly TRBD1 (6 bases). The CDR3 contains 17 residues. CDR1 and CDR2 (germline): MGHRA, YSYEKL. V was shortened by 6 bases and J by 0 bases, with 15 bases between the two germline ends. The CDR3 spells CASRPGQLSSYNSPLHF. In nucleotides, the CDR3 is TGCGCCAGCAGACCTGGACAGTTGAGCTCCTATAATTCACCCCTCCACTTT.

The chain uses TRBV6-1 and TRBJ2-4; D might be TRBD1 (6 bases). V dropped 3 bases and J dropped 0 bases, with 18 bases sitting between them. This CDR3 region has 18 residues. Germline assignment: CDR1 MNHNS and CDR2 SASEGT. Here the CDR3 DNA reads TGTGCCAGCAGTGAGCTGGACAGTCTAATACTAGCCAAAAACATTCAGTACTTC. This sequence encodes CASSELDSLILAKNIQYF.

The chain links TRBV7-6 to TRBJ1-4, with D perhaps matching TRBD1 (6 bases). CDR1 and CDR2 from the germline V gene are SGHVS and FNYEAQ. CDR3 length: 16 residues. Trimming took off 3 bases at V and 2 bases at J, with 13 bases between the two ends. The CDR3 DNA is TGTGCCAGCAGCTTTCGTACAGGGAGGACTAATGAAAAACTGTTTTTT. Protein sequence: CASSFRTGRTNEKLFF.

This clone has just one count. The chain carries TRBV25-1 and TRBJ2-1; D unclear. V was cut by 2 bases and J by 6 bases, with 8 bases left in between. Germline-derived CDR1 and CDR2 are MGHDK and SYGVNS. This CDR3 region has 13 residues. CDR3 sequence (DNA): TGTGCCAGCAGTGAAAAAAGGGCCAATGAGCAGTTCTTC. Translating gives CASSEKRANEQFF.